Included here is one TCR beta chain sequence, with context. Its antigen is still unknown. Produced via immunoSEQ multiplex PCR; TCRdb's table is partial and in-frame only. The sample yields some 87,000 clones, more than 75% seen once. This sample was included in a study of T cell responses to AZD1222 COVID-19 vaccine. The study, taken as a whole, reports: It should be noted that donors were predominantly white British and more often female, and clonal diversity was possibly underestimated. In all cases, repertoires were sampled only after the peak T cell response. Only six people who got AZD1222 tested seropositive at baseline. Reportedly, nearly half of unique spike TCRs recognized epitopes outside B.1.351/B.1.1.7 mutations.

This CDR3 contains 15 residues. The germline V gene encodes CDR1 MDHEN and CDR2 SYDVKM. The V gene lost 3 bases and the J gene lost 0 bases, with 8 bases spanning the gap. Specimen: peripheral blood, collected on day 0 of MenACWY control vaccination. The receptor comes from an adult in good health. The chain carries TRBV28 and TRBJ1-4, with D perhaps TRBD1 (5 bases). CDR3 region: CASSFRGATNEKLFF. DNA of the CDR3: TGTGCCAGCAGTTTTCGGGGGGCAACTAATGAAAAACTGTTTTTT.